These T cell receptor beta chains were read from a single sample in a study of blood T cells in healthy people across ages. TCRdb reprocessed the 5' RACE reads via MiXCR and lists one record per CDR3 protein. The data hold hundreds of thousands of distinct CDR3 sequences, with more than 55% observed a single time. Sequencing used blood. The receptor set was obtained from a man aged 35-49 years in good health. Both conserved end residues are part of each CDR3. Each record gives: clone size, V gene, J gene, D gene, CDR3 DNA, CDR3 protein. A D gene is named only where the DNA matches it firmly. Size values are once, few and many counts, or a class for expanded clones, and some rows have none.

size: NA; V: TRBV7-2; J: TRBJ2-5; D: TRBD2; DNA: TGTGCCAGCAGCTTAGGGGCGGGGGGGTTCAATGAGCAGTACTTC; CDR3: CASSLGAGGFNEQYF
size: NA; V: TRBV27; J: TRBJ2-7; D: NA; DNA: TGTGCCAGCAGTCCCGGGACTGGGCGGGATGAGCAGTACTTC; CDR3: CASSPGTGRDEQYF
size: many; V: TRBV7-2; J: TRBJ2-3; D: NA; DNA: TGTGCCAGCAGCTCCGAGGGCCACGGGACAGATACGCAGTATTTT; CDR3: CASSSEGHGTDTQYF
size: NA; V: TRBV12-3/TRBV12-4; J: TRBJ2-7; D: NA; DNA: TGTGCCAGCAGCTACGGACGCGAATACGAGCAGTACTTC; CDR3: CASSYGREYEQYF
size: NA; V: TRBV7-2; J: TRBJ2-7; D: TRBD2; DNA: TGTGCCAGCAGTCCACTAGCGGTCAACGAGCAGTACTTC; CDR3: CASSPLAVNEQYF
size: NA; V: TRBV7-9; J: TRBJ1-1; D: NA; DNA: TGTGCCAGCAGCGTAGTAGTTAACACTGAAGCTTTCTTT; CDR3: CASSVVVNTEAFF
size: NA; V: TRBV6-2/TRBV6-3; J: TRBJ2-7; D: NA; DNA: TGTGCCAGCACTAATAACTGGTGCGTCGAGCAGTACTTC; CDR3: CASTNNWCVEQYF
size: NA; V: TRBV20-1; J: TRBJ1-1; D: NA; DNA: TGCAGTGCTGGAGACAGTTCGAACACTGAAGCTTTCTTT; CDR3: CSAGDSSNTEAFF
size: NA; V: TRBV5-1; J: TRBJ2-5; D: NA; DNA: TGCGCCAGCAGGGAAGACGGAGAGACCCAGTACTTC; CDR3: CASREDGETQYF
size: NA; V: TRBV2; J: TRBJ2-1; D: NA; DNA: TGTGCCAGCACGGACGTCCTATACAATGAGCAGTTCTTC; CDR3: CASTDVLYNEQFF
size: once; V: TRBV10-3; J: TRBJ2-1; D: TRBD2; DNA: TGTGCCATCAGTGAGTCCGGAACGACTAGCGGGGGGTACAATGAGCAGTTCTTC; CDR3: CAISESGTTSGGYNEQFF
size: many; V: TRBV6-6; J: TRBJ1-2; D: NA; DNA: TGTGCCAGCAGTGTGACAGGAATGGCGTATGGCTACACCTTC; CDR3: CASSVTGMAYGYTF
size: few; V: TRBV20-1; J: TRBJ2-1; D: NA; DNA: TGCAGTGCTAGTAGGGGTATGGATGAGCAGTTCTTC; CDR3: CSASRGMDEQFF
size: NA; V: TRBV28; J: TRBJ2-7; D: NA; DNA: TGTGCCAGCAGGCAACAGGGATCCTACGAGCAGTACTTC; CDR3: CASRQQGSYEQYF
size: few; V: TRBV7-9; J: TRBJ2-7; D: NA; DNA: TGTGCCAGCAGCTCGGTTCAATACGAGCAGTACTTC; CDR3: CASSSVQYEQYF
size: NA; V: TRBV7-2; J: TRBJ1-5; D: NA; DNA: TGTGCCAGCAGCCAGTCCGGGACTAGCAATCAGCCCCAGCATTTT; CDR3: CASSQSGTSNQPQHF
size: NA; V: TRBV2; J: TRBJ1-5; D: TRBD1; DNA: TGTGCCAGCAGGGCCGGGACAGATAGCAATCAGCCCCAGCATTTT; CDR3: CASRAGTDSNQPQHF
size: few; V: TRBV4-1; J: TRBJ2-1; D: NA; DNA: TGCGCCAGCAGCCAAGGAGGTTTCAATGAGCAGTTCTTC; CDR3: CASSQGGFNEQFF
size: few; V: TRBV5-1; J: TRBJ2-4; D: NA; DNA: TGCGCCAGCAGCTCTCAGACAGGCCCTCTGGACATTCAGTACTTC; CDR3: CASSSQTGPLDIQYF
size: NA; V: TRBV5-5; J: TRBJ1-6; D: TRBD1; DNA: TGTGCCAGCAGCCAGCAGGGAGCCGGGACAGGGAGAAGTTCACCCCTCCACTTT; CDR3: CASSQQGAGTGRSSPLHF
size: NA; V: TRBV7-6; J: TRBJ2-5; D: TRBD2; DNA: TGTGCCAGCAGCTTTAGCCGCGAACTAGCGTGGCTTCAAAAAGAGACCCAGTACTTC; CDR3: CASSFSRELAWLQKETQYF
size: NA; V: TRBV11-2; J: TRBJ2-7; D: TRBD2; DNA: TGTGCCAGCAGCTTAGTTGTGTTCGGCCGGATGGCGGGAGGGAGACCCTACGAGCAGTACTTC; CDR3: CASSLVVFGRMAGGRPYEQYF
size: few; V: TRBV7-2; J: TRBJ2-1; D: NA; DNA: TGTGCCAGCAGCTTAGGGTCCGAAAGCAATGAGCAGTTCTTC; CDR3: CASSLGSESNEQFF
size: NA; V: TRBV2; J: TRBJ2-5; D: NA; DNA: TGTGCCAGCAGGGGCTGGGGATTTTTGGAAGAGACCCAGTACTTC; CDR3: CASRGWGFLEETQYF
size: NA; V: TRBV4-1; J: TRBJ1-2; D: NA; DNA: TGCGCCAGCAGCCCATTGTACAACGGGGGGCGGGGAGGTGGCTACACCTTC; CDR3: CASSPLYNGGRGGGYTF
size: NA; V: TRBV28; J: TRBJ1-2; D: NA; DNA: TGTGCCAGCTCGTTAGCTAGCTATGGCTACACCTTC; CDR3: CASSLASYGYTF
size: NA; V: TRBV20-1; J: TRBJ2-5; D: TRBD2; DNA: TGCAGTGCTAGAGCTAGCGGGGGGGCCGTAGAGACCCAGTACTTC; CDR3: CSARASGGAVETQYF
size: NA; V: TRBV6-1; J: TRBJ2-5; D: TRBD1; DNA: TGTGCCAGCAACCGGGACAGGTTGGGGGAGACCCAGTACTTC; CDR3: CASNRDRLGETQYF
size: NA; V: TRBV6-2/TRBV6-3; J: TRBJ2-5; D: TRBD2; DNA: TGTGCCAGCAGACACCCTAGCGGGAGAAGGAATGAGCAGTACTTC; CDR3: CASRHPSGRRNEQYF
size: NA; V: TRBV5-1; J: TRBJ2-7; D: NA; DNA: TGCGCCAGCAGCCCGACCAAAGAATTCTTTTTCTACGAGCAGTACTTC; CDR3: CASSPTKEFFFYEQYF
size: NA; V: TRBV12-3/TRBV12-4; J: TRBJ2-7; D: NA; DNA: TGTGCCAGCAGCCCTAACAGGGGAGGTGAGCAGTACTTC; CDR3: CASSPNRGGEQYF
size: NA; V: TRBV28; J: TRBJ2-1; D: NA; DNA: TGTGCCAGCCTAGGATCCGGCCCATCGAGCAATGAGCAGTTCTTC; CDR3: CASLGSGPSSNEQFF
size: NA; V: TRBV24-1; J: TRBJ2-1; D: TRBD2; DNA: TGTGCCACCAGTGATTTGCCCCGAACTAGCGGGAGAGTCAATGAGCAGTTCTTC; CDR3: CATSDLPRTSGRVNEQFF
size: once; V: TRBV7-2; J: TRBJ2-3; D: TRBD2; DNA: TGTGCCAGCAGCCCCCGACCTGCGGGGGGAATCACAGATACGCAGTATTTT; CDR3: CASSPRPAGGITDTQYF
size: NA; V: TRBV14; J: TRBJ1-1; D: NA; DNA: TGTGCCAGCAGCCCAGGGCCGCGACGAGCTTTCTTT; CDR3: CASSPGPRRAFF
size: NA; V: TRBV6-6; J: TRBJ2-7; D: TRBD1; DNA: TGTGCCAGCAGACTGACAGGGGAAGGGTCCTACGAGCAGTACTTC; CDR3: CASRLTGEGSYEQYF
size: few; V: TRBV21-1; J: TRBJ2-5; D: NA; DNA: TGTGCCAGCAGCCCTCGGGACAGGGCCTGGGACCAAGAGACCCAGTACTTC; CDR3: CASSPRDRAWDQETQYF
size: NA; V: TRBV2; J: TRBJ2-5; D: NA; DNA: TGTGCCAGCAGTGAAGGTTTCGGGGGGCGTGAGACCCAGTACTTC; CDR3: CASSEGFGGRETQYF
size: NA; V: TRBV29-1; J: TRBJ2-7; D: NA; DNA: TGCAGCGTTGGTTGGCAGGGCTACGAGCAGTACTTC; CDR3: CSVGWQGYEQYF
size: few; V: TRBV29-1; J: TRBJ2-3; D: NA; DNA: TGCAGCGTTGAGGTCGACGGAACGGATACGCAGTATTTT; CDR3: CSVEVDGTDTQYF
size: NA; V: TRBV7-8; J: TRBJ2-1; D: NA; DNA: TGTGCCAGCATCCCGTTCCTAGAAGCGCTCCTCCAAGAGACCCAGTTCTTC; CDR3: CASIPFLEALLQETQFF
size: few; V: TRBV3-1; J: TRBJ1-6; D: TRBD1; DNA: TGTGCCAGCAGTCCCATACAGGGGAGTTCACCCCTCCACTTT; CDR3: CASSPIQGSSPLHF
size: few; V: TRBV5-1; J: TRBJ2-1; D: TRBD2; DNA: TGCGCCAGCAGATCCGGGACTAGCGGGAGCAATGAGCAGTTCTTC; CDR3: CASRSGTSGSNEQFF
size: NA; V: TRBV2; J: TRBJ1-2; D: NA; DNA: TGTGCCAGCAGCGACCAGGGTATTGGGGACTATGGCTACACCTTC; CDR3: CASSDQGIGDYGYTF
size: few; V: TRBV7-2; J: TRBJ2-3; D: TRBD2; DNA: TGTGCCAGCAGCTTAGGGGTAGCGGGAGGAGCCTCCACAGATACGCAGTATTTT; CDR3: CASSLGVAGGASTDTQYF
size: NA; V: TRBV20-1; J: TRBJ2-1; D: TRBD2; DNA: TGCAGTCCTGGCGGGGGGACCTACAATGAGCAGTTCTTC; CDR3: CSPGGGTYNEQFF
size: NA; V: TRBV20-1; J: TRBJ2-3; D: TRBD1; DNA: TGCAGTGCTAGAGTCGGACAGGGGGTCACAGATACGCAGTATTTT; CDR3: CSARVGQGVTDTQYF
size: once; V: TRBV4-2; J: TRBJ2-7; D: TRBD2; DNA: TGTGCCAGCAGCCTTAGGGAGGGGCTAGCGGACAAACGGGTGTACGAGCAGTACTTC; CDR3: CASSLREGLADKRVYEQYF
size: few; V: TRBV10-3; J: TRBJ2-7; D: TRBD1; DNA: TGTGCCATCAGAACCGGGACAGGGCCCTACGAGCAGTACTTC; CDR3: CAIRTGTGPYEQYF
size: NA; V: TRBV20-1; J: TRBJ2-5; D: NA; DNA: TGCAGTGCTAGAGATCCTCGGAGATTCGGCGGGAAAGAGACCCAGTACTTC; CDR3: CSARDPRRFGGKETQYF
size: few; V: TRBV3-1; J: TRBJ1-4; D: NA; DNA: TGTGCCAGCAGCCGACTAAGGGCAACTAATGAAAAACTGTTTTTT; CDR3: CASSRLRATNEKLFF